Listed here are 28 T cell receptor beta chains from one sample, sequenced in a study of cytomegalovirus exposure and HLA in healthy donors. PCR involved 60 Vbeta and 13 Jbeta primers. The table came from immunoSEQ multiplex PCR; TCRdb's copy has only in-frame clones and leaves some out. Of roughly 150,000 clones listed, around 10% are singletons. The sequenced sample was PBMCs. These TCRs come from a man over 45 in good health and CMV-seronegative.

This sequence joins TRBV7-3 and TRBJ2-7; 8 bases line up with TRBD2. Unmatched junction bases numbered 8, after V lost 4 bases and J lost 0 bases. The CDR3 runs to 16 residues. The germline CDR1 and CDR2 sequences are SGHTA and FQGTGA. As DNA, the CDR3 is TGTGCCAGCAGCTCTCGACTAGCGAATGGCTCCTACGAGCAGTACTTC. Translating gives CASSSRLANGSYEQYF.

DNA for the CDR3: TGTGCCAGCAGCCCGGGGGGGCGGGAGGGGAGGAATGAGCAGTTCTTC. Protein product: CASSPGGREGRNEQFF. The chain recombines TRBV7-3 with TRBJ2-1; 9 bases line up with TRBD2. Losses at the gene ends were 5 bases for V and 7 bases for J; bases not matched to a gene: 12. The CDR3 totals 16 residues. Germline V lookup: CDR1 SGHTA, CDR2 FQGTGA. The full variable domain, completed using reference TRBV7-3 and TRBJ2-1, is GAGVSQTPSNKVTEKGKYVELRCDPISGHTALYWYRQSLGQGPEFLIYFQGTGAADDSGLPNDRFFAVRPEGSVSTLKIQRTERGDSAVYLCASSPGGREGRNEQFFGPGTRLTVL.

The chain links TRBV19 to TRBJ1-4; D is unclear. The CDR3 sequence is 14 residues long. From germline, CDR1 is LNHDA and CDR2 SQIVND (reference sequence). Trimming cost V 3 bases and J 8 bases, with 13 bases left between them. DNA for the CDR3: TGTGCCAGTAGTATGTCGGCAGCCGGGGAAAAACTGTTTTTT. It specifies CASSMSAAGEKLFF.

The gene calls are TRBV5-6 and TRBJ1-4; D call uncertain. This CDR3 spans 13 amino acids. V lost 1 base and J 8 bases, leaving 9 bases between the germline ends. Germline CDR1 reads SGHDT; CDR2 reads YYEEEE. The DNA for the CDR3 is TGTGCCAGCAGCTTGAGGGAGTGGGAAAAACTGTTTTTT. Protein sequence: CASSLREWEKLFF. The full variable domain, in which reference TRBV5-6 and TRBJ1-4 provide the parts outside the CDR3, is DAGVTQSPTHLIKTRGQQVTLRCSPKSGHDTVSWYQQALGQGPQFIFQYYEEEERQRGNFPDRFSGHQFPNYSSELNVNALLLGDSALYLCASSLREWEKLFFGSGTQLSVL.

The chain combines TRBV5-1 with TRBJ2-7, with TRBD1 matching over 8 bases. The trim removed 3 bases at V and 7 bases at J, leaving 3 bases unmatched. Germline V gene lookup returns CDR1 SGHRS and CDR2 YFSETQ. The CDR3 consists of 12 residues. CDR3 sequence: CASSWDRREQYF. CDR3 coding DNA: TGCGCCAGCAGCTGGGACAGGCGGGAGCAGTACTTC. The whole variable domain, filled in from reference TRBV5-1 and TRBJ2-7, reads KAGVTQTPRYLIKTRGQQVTLSCSPISGHRSVSWYQQTPGQGLQFLFEYFSETQRNKGNFPGRFSGRQFSNSRSEMNVSTLELGDSALYLCASSWDRREQYFGPGTRLTVT.

This clone was picked up a small number of times. The chain has TRBV6-1 and TRBJ2-2; TRBD1 matches at 7 bases. Germline CDR1 and CDR2: MNHNS and SASEGT. CDR3 length: 14 residues. The J segment lost 6 bases and the V segment lost 2 bases, leaving 3 bases of the junction unmatched. The chain's CDR3 is CASSETTGPGELFF. CDR3 sequence (DNA): TGTGCCAGCAGTGAAACGACAGGGCCCGGGGAGCTGTTTTTT.

V gene TRBV18 combines with J gene TRBJ1-1; the D gene is possibly TRBD1 (5 bases). The CDR3 is 16 residues long. Trimming left V 3 bases short and J 1 base short, with 15 bases between. CDR1 KGHSH and CDR2 LQKENI come from the germline V gene. CDR3: CASSPDPGRGNTEAFF. The CDR3, as DNA: TGTGCCAGCTCACCTGACCCAGGGCGTGGGAACACTGAAGCTTTCTTT.

This clone came up a few times. The V gene is TRBV27, the J gene TRBJ1-5; D not certain. Germline V gene lookup returns CDR1 MNHEY and CDR2 SMNVEV (reference sequence). The CDR3 sequence is 16 residues long. V was trimmed by 0 bases and J by 1 base, leaving 10 bases between them. In DNA form, the CDR3 reads TGTGCCAGCAGTTTATCACGGTCGCGAAGCAATCAGCCCCAGCATTTT. Translation: CASSLSRSRSNQPQHF.

A few counts support this clone. V and J are TRBV7-6 and TRBJ2-5, with 7 positions matching TRBD1. The CDR3 consists of 15 residues. Trimming removed 4 bases from V and 5 bases from J; junction bases left unmatched: 10. Germline loops: CDR1 SGHVS, CDR2 FNYEAQ. CDR3 sequence reads: CASSSLDRDGETQYF. The CDR3 bases are TGTGCCAGCAGCTCCCTAGACAGGGATGGCGAGACCCAGTACTTC.

This clone turned up a few times. The chain links TRBV5-1 to TRBJ2-7; possible D gene TRBD1, 6 bases. The CDR3 sequence is 15 residues long. Trimming left V 1 base short and J 5 bases short, with 16 bases between. Germline CDR1 is SGHRS and CDR2 is YFSETQ. DNA of the CDR3: TGCGCCAGCAGCTTGCTCCTTACAGGGCTCGACGAGCAGTACTTC. This gives the protein CASSLLLTGLDEQYF. The whole variable domain, filled in from reference TRBV5-1 and TRBJ2-7, reads KAGVTQTPRYLIKTRGQQVTLSCSPISGHRSVSWYQQTPGQGLQFLFEYFSETQRNKGNFPGRFSGRQFSNSRSEMNVSTLELGDSALYLCASSLLLTGLDEQYFGPGTRLTVT.

The rearrangement joins TRBV28 to TRBJ1-2, with 7 bases identical to TRBD1. With V trimmed by 6 bases and J by 0 bases, 7 bases remained unmatched. Germline lookup yields CDR1 MDHEN and CDR2 SYDVKM. This CDR3 is 15 amino acids long. As DNA, the CDR3 is TGTGCCAGCAGGCCGCCCGGGACAGCTAACTATGGCTACACCTTC. Translation gives CASRPPGTANYGYTF.

The chain joins TRBV5-5 to TRBJ1-2, with D hard to call. Germline CDR1 is SGHKS and CDR2 is YYEKEE (reference sequence). This CDR3 region has 12 residues. The ends were cut back, 3 bases at V and 2 bases at J, with 5 bases in the middle. The CDR3 nucleotides are TGTGCCAGCAGCTCCATCAACTATGGCTACACCTTC. Translating gives CASSSINYGYTF.

V gene TRBV6-1 combines with J gene TRBJ2-1, with 11 bases lining up with TRBD2. V gave up 4 bases and J gave up 5 bases; unmatched junction bases: 13. CDR3 length equals 18 residues. Germline values: CDR1 MNHNS, CDR2 SASEGT. The CDR3 DNA reads TGTGCCAGCAGTGGCCTTAGCGGGAGGGCGTATAGCGACAATGAGCAGTTCTTC. This codes for CASSGLSGRAYSDNEQFF.

The rearrangement joins TRBV6-1 to TRBJ2-1; maybe TRBD1 (6 bases). This CDR3 is built from 14 residues. Trimming took off 2 bases at V and 5 bases at J, with 10 bases between the two ends. Germline V CDR1 and CDR2: MNHNS, SASEGT. The CDR3 bases are TGTGCCAGCAGTGAACAGGGACAACACAATGAGCAGTTCTTC. Protein: CASSEQGQHNEQFF.

This chain uses TRBV6-6 with TRBJ1-3, with 10 nucleotides matching TRBD1. V was pared by 2 bases and J by 2 bases, with 3 bases of the junction left unmatched. Germline V gene sequence: CDR1 MNHNY, CDR2 SVGAGI (reference sequence). The CDR3 covers 16 residues. The CDR3 here is CASSYGTGDTGNTIYF. The CDR3, as DNA: TGTGCCAGCAGTTACGGGACAGGGGACACTGGAAACACCATATATTTT.

The sample holds a few counts of this clone. J is TRBJ1-4 and V is TRBV30, with D perhaps TRBD1 (5 bases). The germline V gene has CDR1 GTSNPN and CDR2 SVGIG (reference sequence). This CDR3 is built from 15 residues. Trimming stripped 0 bases from V and 7 bases from J, with 15 bases between. The CDR3 DNA reads as TGTGCCTGGAGTGTAATATCCAGGGAAGGTGAAAAACTGTTTTTT. Its protein is CAWSVISREGEKLFF.

The V and J genes are TRBV2 and TRBJ2-2; D is possibly TRBD2 (5 bases). The V gene's germline CDR1 is SNHLY and CDR2 FYNNEI. The CDR3 consists of 13 residues. Trimming stripped 5 bases from V and 5 bases from J, with 9 bases between. CDR3 bases: TGTGCCAGCAGTCCCCCGGGGACCGGGGAGCTGTTTTTT. Amino acids: CASSPPGTGELFF.

The rearrangement links TRBV6-1 to TRBJ2-7, with D perhaps matching TRBD2 (6 bases). The CDR3 runs 15 residues. Germline V lookup: CDR1 MNHNS, CDR2 SASEGT. V lost 0 bases, J lost 1 base, and 10 bases lay in between. In DNA form, the CDR3 reads TGTGCCAGCAGTGAAGCAGACGGGGGATCCTACGAGCAGTACTTC. This codes for CASSEADGGSYEQYF.

This clone has a handful of counts. The chain links TRBV10-3 to TRBJ1-5, with TRBD1 as a possible D gene (6 bases). V lost 0 bases, J lost 4 bases, and 19 bases lay in between. The CDR3 extends over 18 amino acids. Germline V gives CDR1 ENHRY, CDR2 SYGVKD. DNA of the CDR3: TGTGCCATCAGTGAGTCCGGCGGGGGGGCAATAGAGAATCAGCCCCAGCATTTT. Encoded protein: CAISESGGGAIENQPQHF.

In its sample, this clone was seen a few times. The chain recombines TRBV4-2 with TRBJ2-7; a possible D gene is TRBD1 (6 bases). The V end was cut by 4 bases, the J end by 5 bases, with 15 bases between. Germline loops: CDR1 LGHNA, CDR2 YNFKEQ. This CDR3 is built from 14 residues. The CDR3 here is CASSPKQNRDEQYF. The CDR3 coding sequence is TGTGCCAGCAGCCCAAAACAGAACAGGGACGAGCAGTACTTC.

This clone was seen more than once but under ten times. The chain is built from TRBV19 and TRBJ2-3; a weak D match, TRBD2 (5 bases). There are 15 residues in the CDR3. V lost 3 bases, J lost 6 bases, and 16 bases lay in between. Germline-derived CDR1 and CDR2 are LNHDA and SQIVND (reference sequence). The CDR3 coding sequence is TGTGCCAGTAGTATCTCCCCCGGACTCTCCGATACGCAGTATTTT. This sequence encodes CASSISPGLSDTQYF.

This clone was detected only a few times. The chain employs TRBV7-2 and TRBJ2-7; D is unclear. V gave up 5 bases and J gave up 7 bases, with 12 bases separating them. Germline CDR1 reads SGHTA; CDR2 reads FQGNSA. There are 12 residues in the CDR3. The CDR3 spells CASSPPSVEQYF. As DNA, the CDR3 is TGTGCCAGCAGCCCCCCTAGTGTGGAGCAGTACTTC. The variable domain in full, with the rest retrieved from reference TRBV7-2 and TRBJ2-7, is GAGVSQSPSNKVTEKGKDVELRCDPISGHTALYWYRQSLGQGLEFLIYFQGNSAPDKSGLPSDRFSAERTGGSVSTLTIQRTQQEDSAVYLCASSPPSVEQYFGPGTRLTVT.

The chain joins TRBV5-1 to TRBJ2-5; TRBD2 aligns across 13 bases. The CDR3 spans 15 residues. V dropped 5 bases and J dropped 5; count of bases not matched to a gene: 6. The V gene's germline CDR1 is SGHRS and CDR2 YFSETQ. Here the CDR3 reads CASRPSTSGGETQYF. The CDR3 nucleotides are TGCGCCAGCAGACCCTCGACTAGCGGGGGGGAGACCCAGTACTTC.

The J gene is TRBJ1-1, the V gene TRBV7-9, with a tentative D call TRBD1 (6 bases). This CDR3 spans 14 amino acids. V dropped 5 bases and J dropped 5 bases, with 15 bases sitting between them. CDR1 and CDR2 (germline): SEHNR, FQNEAQ (reference sequence). The CDR3 nucleotides are TGTGCCAGCAGCGTAAACAGGGAGGGGACTGAAGCTTTCTTT. Amino acid sequence: CASSVNREGTEAFF.

This clone was seen a few times. The chain joins TRBV5-1 to TRBJ2-3; 9 bases fit TRBD2. The CDR3 covers 15 residues. CDR1 and CDR2 from the germline V gene are SGHRS and YFSETQ. With V trimmed by 0 bases and J by 3 bases, 2 bases remained unmatched. CDR3 in DNA: TGCGCCAGCAGCTTGGTAGCGGGGGAAACAGATACGCAGTATTTT. Translated: CASSLVAGETDTQYF.

The J gene is TRBJ2-1, the V gene TRBV19, with TRBD2 identical over 8 bases. Germline CDR1 LNHDA, CDR2 SQIVND (reference sequence). Trimming took 3 bases from V and 4 from J; bases not matched to a gene: 5. The CDR3 is 15 residues long. Written as DNA, the CDR3 is TGTGCCAGTAGTATTCGAAGCGGGGGTTACAATGAGCAGTTCTTC. Translation gives CASSIRSGGYNEQFF.

CDR3 nucleotide sequence: TGTGCCAGCAGTTACGGACTAGCGGCCAAGGGGGAGACCCAGTACTTC. It is translated as CASSYGLAAKGETQYF. V and J are TRBV6-6 and TRBJ2-5; 10 bases fit TRBD2. Germline V CDR1 and CDR2: MNHNY, SVGAGI (reference sequence). This CDR3 is 16 amino acids long. After removal of 2 bases from V and 5 bases from J, the junction contained 8 bases not matched to a gene.

This clone was detected a few times. The DNA for the CDR3 is TGTGCCAGCAGCTTAGAGTCTGGGGGGGCTGCGGAAGCTTTCTTT. This sequence encodes CASSLESGGAAEAFF. The chain recombines TRBV7-9 with TRBJ1-1, with D possibly being TRBD1 (6 bases). Germline-derived CDR1 and CDR2 are SEHNR and FQNEAQ (reference sequence). V was trimmed by 1 base and J by 8 bases, leaving 17 bases between them. The CDR3 contains 15 residues.